Below are 2 T cell receptor beta chains sequenced from a single sample in a study of CD8+ T cells in alopecia areata (dated by TCRdb to the late 2010s). Preparation of the library involved the immunoSEQ multiplex PCR assay. RNA was extracted from all samples and reverse transcribed into cDNA as template for TCR sequencing. Sourced from immuneACCESS, this table was stored by TCRdb with only in-frame sequences that have V and J called. A share of the clones is absent; for the studies checked, an unresolved V gene accounts for under half, and the remainder has no known explanation. The sample contains 140,000 or so clones, approximately 49% of them found a single time. The ten top clones hold over 0.75% of the sample. Interpreted using the paper, the time point label stands for: baseline before oral tofacitinib. Sequenced material: CD4+ T cells sorted from blood, taken at week 0. Receptors were obtained from a human donor with alopecia areata.

V and J are TRBV2 and TRBJ1-5; TRBD1 aligns across 8 bases. The germline gives CDR1 SNHLY, CDR2 FYNNEI. The CDR3 has 13 amino acids. V was clipped by 8 bases and J by 4 bases; unmatched bases: 4. CDR3 region: CASGRGLNQPQHF. CDR3 nucleotides: TGTGCCAGCGGCAGGGGGCTGAATCAGCCCCAGCATTTT.

The chain joins TRBV5-1 to TRBJ2-1, with 12 bases aligning to TRBD2. V trimming: 2 bases; J trimming: 5 bases; junction bases outside the gene matches: 5. The CDR3 runs 16 residues. Germline V gives CDR1 SGHRS, CDR2 YFSETQ. CDR3 coding DNA: TGCGCCAGCAGCTTTGGGAGACTAGCGGGAGACAATGAGCAGTTCTTC. It specifies CASSFGRLAGDNEQFF.